These 32 T cell receptor beta chains were all obtained from the same sample, sequenced in a study of T cell changes during pregnancy in multiple sclerosis. Repertoires were generated with immunoSEQ multiplex PCR, while TCRdb's copy carries only in-frame clones and drops some. Here the sample spans around 100,000 clones, less than 95% being singletons. This specimen was peripheral blood, taken in the second trimester of pregnancy. These receptors were collected from a female donor in good health, enrolled as a control in a pregnancy study.

The V and J genes are TRBV10-3 and TRBJ2-7; 12 nucleotides agree with TRBD1. Losses at the gene ends were 6 bases for V and 4 bases for J; bases not matched to a gene: 1. Germline V CDR1 and CDR2: ENHRY, SYGVKD. The CDR3 totals 13 residues. The CDR3 loop is CAIRGQGAYEQYF. CDR3 nucleotides: TGTGCCATCAGGGGACAGGGGGCGTACGAGCAGTACTTC.

The chain links TRBV15 to TRBJ1-1; D not certain. Germline CDR1 LNHNV, CDR2 YYDKDF (reference sequence). V was clipped by 0 bases and J by 3 bases, with 5 bases between them. This CDR3 contains 13 residues. This CDR3 reads CATSRDFYTEAFF. The CDR3 nucleotides read TGTGCCACCAGCAGAGATTTCTACACTGAAGCTTTCTTT.

J is TRBJ1-3 and V is TRBV6-6; D is undetermined. The length of the CDR3 is 16 residues. V dropped 2 bases and J dropped 8 bases, with 19 bases sitting between them. CDR1 is MNHNY, CDR2 SVGAGI, per germline (reference sequence). CDR3 sequence (DNA): TGTGCCAGCAGTTACAGGAGGGAATATAGGGAACACACCATATATTTT. This gives the protein CASSYRREYREHTIYF.

The gene calls are TRBV27 and TRBJ2-7; a possible D gene is TRBD2 (6 bases). Germline values: CDR1 MNHEY, CDR2 SMNVEV (reference sequence). This CDR3 comprises 14 residues. V was pared by 2 bases and J by 2 bases, with 10 bases between. The CDR3: CASSLAGNAYEQYF. For the CDR3, the DNA is TGTGCCAGCAGTTTAGCGGGAAACGCCTACGAGCAGTACTTC.

The chain recombines TRBV7-2 with TRBJ1-3, with D hard to call. From germline, CDR1 is SGHTA and CDR2 FQGNSA. The CDR3 covers 15 residues. The V end was cut by 1 base, the J end by 1 base, with 8 bases between. The CDR3 DNA sequence: TGTGCCAGCAGCTTAGGCGTACTTTCTGGAAACACCATATATTTT. This gives the protein CASSLGVLSGNTIYF.

The rearrangement uses TRBV5-1 and TRBJ1-4; no clear D gene. The V gene lost 2 bases and the J gene lost 3 bases, with 8 bases spanning the gap. The CDR3 loop spans 14 amino acids. Germline-derived CDR1 and CDR2 are SGHRS and YFSETQ. This CDR3 reads CASSLQSPNEKLFF. CDR3 DNA: TGCGCCAGCAGCTTACAGAGTCCTAATGAAAAACTGTTTTTT.

This chain joins TRBV1 and TRBJ2-7; TRBD2 is the table's D call and was not checked against the DNA. TRBV1 is classified as a pseudogene. There are 16 residues in the CDR3. The CDR3 DNA is TGCACCAGCAGCCAAGATAGTCGGGAGGCAGGCTACGAGCAGTACTTC. Protein: CTSSQDSREAGYEQYF.

The sample holds one count of this clone. The V gene is TRBV4-2, the J gene TRBJ2-4; 9 nucleotides agree with TRBD1. V was clipped by 5 bases and J by 1 base; unmatched bases: 6. The CDR3 covers 16 residues. Germline assignment: CDR1 LGHNA and CDR2 YNFKEQ. The CDR3 sequence is CASSARDRDAKNIQYF. CDR3 DNA: TGTGCCAGCAGCGCACGGGACAGGGACGCCAAAAACATTCAGTACTTC.

This clone was observed a single time. The chain carries TRBV28 and TRBJ2-1, with D hard to call. The CDR3 is 18 residues long. Trimming stripped 3 bases from V and 2 bases from J, with 20 bases between. Germline CDR1 MDHEN, CDR2 SYDVKM. The CDR3 loop reads CASSFSPPRRLTYNEQFF. As DNA, the CDR3 is TGTGCCAGCAGTTTCTCCCCTCCTCGACGACTTACCTACAATGAGCAGTTCTTC. Combining the CDR3 with reference TRBV28 and TRBJ2-1 gives the whole variable domain DVKVTQSSRYLVKRTGEKVFLECVQDMDHENMFWYRQDPGLGLRLIYFSYDVKMKEKGDIPEGYSVSREKKERFSLILESASTNQTSMYLCASSFSPPRRLTYNEQFFGPGTRLTVL.

CDR3 bases: TGTGCCACCAGCTCCGGGCTTCAGGGTATCGAGCAGTACTTC. Its translation: CATSSGLQGIEQYF. This chain links TRBV15 with TRBJ2-7, with D maybe TRBD1 (5 bases). Trimming removed 5 bases from V and 6 bases from J, with 17 bases in between. The CDR3 consists of 14 residues. In germline, CDR1 is LNHNV, CDR2 YYDKDF (reference sequence).

The CDR3: CASSATGRAEAFF. In DNA, the CDR3 is TGTGCCAGCAGCGCGACAGGCAGGGCTGAAGCTTTCTTT. The chain couples TRBV6-6 to TRBJ1-1; tentatively, D is TRBD1 (6 bases). Germline values: CDR1 MNHNY, CDR2 SVGAGI (reference sequence). The ends were cut back, 6 bases at V and 6 bases at J, with 14 bases in the middle. This CDR3 is 13 amino acids long.

The chain combines TRBV11-1 with TRBJ1-2; 8 nucleotides match TRBD1. The CDR3 totals 14 residues. CDR1 SGHAT and CDR2 FQDESV come from the germline V gene (reference sequence). The ends lost 5 bases at V and 4 bases at J; junction bases unmatched: 6. CDR3 loop: CASSPGTGLYGYTF. CDR3 nucleotides: TGTGCCAGCAGCCCCGGGACAGGACTCTATGGCTACACCTTC.

This clone is a singleton in its sample. V gene TRBV6-5 combines with J gene TRBJ1-6, with 9 nucleotides matching TRBD1. V shed 6 bases, J shed 7 bases, and the junction held 4 bases outside the gene matches. CDR1 and CDR2 (germline): MNHEY, SVGAGI. CDR3 length: 14 amino acids. The CDR3 coding sequence is TGTGCCAGCAGATACGACAGGGGGAATTCACCCCTCCACTTT. It codes for CASRYDRGNSPLHF.

This chain links TRBV6-5 with TRBJ1-1; possibly TRBD1 for D (6 bases). Per the germline V gene, CDR1 is MNHEY and CDR2 is SVGAGI. V was trimmed by 10 bases and J by 4 bases, leaving 19 bases between them. The CDR3 runs 14 residues. This CDR3 reads CATGRGAKGTEAFF. Written as DNA, the CDR3 is TGTGCCACTGGGCGGGGGGCAAAGGGCACTGAAGCTTTCTTT.

V usage is TRBV19 and J usage is TRBJ2-5; 8 bases are a match to TRBD1. Germline CDR1 and CDR2: LNHDA and SQIVND (reference sequence). J gave up 1 base and V 7 bases, and 2 bases lay outside the gene matches. This CDR3 spans 13 amino acids. CDR3 amino acids: CASKDRVQETQYF. Written as DNA, the CDR3 is TGTGCCAGTAAGGACAGGGTCCAAGAGACCCAGTACTTC.

J is TRBJ1-4 and V is TRBV15; D gene ambiguous. The germline CDR1 and CDR2 sequences are LNHNV and YYDKDF (reference sequence). This CDR3 is built from 15 residues. With 0 bases removed from V and 8 bases from J, the gap between germline ends came to 13 bases. CDR3 amino acids: CATSREYGFGEKLFF. The CDR3 coding sequence is TGTGCCACCAGCAGAGAGTACGGGTTTGGGGAAAAACTGTTTTTT.

V gene TRBV28 combines with J gene TRBJ1-6, with D maybe TRBD1 (6 bases). Germline CDR1 and CDR2: MDHEN and SYDVKM. V gave up 5 bases and J gave up 10 bases, with 24 bases separating them. This CDR3 comprises 17 residues. The CDR3 bases are TGTGCCAGCAGTCCCCTACAGGGTAGGCAGGTCAGGTCACCCCTCCACTTT. The encoded protein is CASSPLQGRQVRSPLHF. The complete variable domain, with remaining parts taken from reference TRBV28 and TRBJ1-6, reads DVKVTQSSRYLVKRTGEKVFLECVQDMDHENMFWYRQDPGLGLRLIYFSYDVKMKEKGDIPEGYSVSREKKERFSLILESASTNQTSMYLCASSPLQGRQVRSPLHFGNGTRLTVT.

The V and J genes are TRBV25-1 and TRBJ1-2; a possible D gene is TRBD1 (6 bases). Germline CDR1 reads MGHDK; CDR2 reads SYGVNS. The CDR3 runs 15 residues. Trimming left V 2 bases short and J 8 bases short, with 18 bases between. The CDR3 reads CASSENLGTQSGYTF. The CDR3 DNA sequence: TGTGCCAGCAGTGAAAATCTTGGGACACAGTCGGGCTACACCTTC.

CDR3: CAISARDRDNNEQFF. The CDR3 DNA is TGTGCCATCAGTGCAAGGGACAGGGACAACAATGAGCAGTTCTTC. This chain joins TRBV10-3 and TRBJ2-1; 9 bases agree with TRBD1. V shed 4 bases and J 5 bases; nucleotides not matched to a gene: 6. CDR3 length equals 15 residues. The germline gives CDR1 ENHRY, CDR2 SYGVKD.

The chain uses TRBV10-1 and TRBJ2-1; D is possibly TRBD1 (6 bases). The germline gives CDR1 WNHNN, CDR2 SYGVQD (reference sequence). V dropped 3 bases and J dropped 6 bases, with 12 bases sitting between them. This CDR3 is 14 amino acids long. This chain's CDR3 is CASSDGQPLNEQFF. Here the CDR3 DNA reads TGCGCCAGCAGTGACGGACAGCCCCTCAATGAGCAGTTCTTC.

The chain couples TRBV7-9 to TRBJ1-1; D ambiguous. This CDR3 contains 14 residues. Germline V gene sequence: CDR1 SEHNR, CDR2 FQNEAQ (reference sequence). V was cut by 4 bases and J by 2 bases, with 11 bases left in between. Here the CDR3 reads CASSSGVINTEAFF. In DNA form, the CDR3 reads TGTGCCAGCAGCTCCGGTGTTATTAACACTGAAGCTTTCTTT.

This clone showed up just a few times. This chain joins TRBV7-9 and TRBJ2-2; D unclear. The V end was cut by 5 bases, the J end by 6 bases, with 4 bases between. Germline V gives CDR1 SEHNR, CDR2 FQNEAQ (reference sequence). There are 11 residues in the CDR3. The CDR3 nucleotides read TGTGCCAGCAGCCAGTCCGGGGAGCTGTTTTTT. It codes for CASSQSGELFF.

The chain is built from TRBV19 and TRBJ1-6, with 7 bases that match TRBD1. CDR1 and CDR2 (germline): LNHDA, SQIVND (reference sequence). The length of the CDR3 is 16 residues. Trimming cost V 3 bases and J 2 bases; bases outside gene matches: 4. In DNA form, the CDR3 reads TGTGCCAGTAGTATGACAGGGATCACCTATAATTCACCCCTCCACTTT. Translating it yields CASSMTGITYNSPLHF. The whole variable domain, remainder taken from reference TRBV19 and TRBJ1-6, is DGGITQSPKYLFRKEGQNVTLSCEQNLNHDAMYWYRQDPGQGLRLIYYSQIVNDFQKGDIAEGYSVSREKKESFPLTVTSAQKNPTAFYLCASSMTGITYNSPLHFGNGTRLTVT.

This clone came up many times. CDR3 nucleotides: TGTGCCAACCTCCGACAGGAAGCTTTCTTT. This translates into CANLRQEAFF. V usage is TRBV19 and J usage is TRBJ1-1, with D possibly TRBD1 on 5 matching bases. The V end was cut by 10 bases, the J end by 8 bases, with 11 bases between. CDR3 length equals 10 residues. Germline values: CDR1 LNHDA, CDR2 SQIVND (reference sequence).

The chain joins TRBV7-2 to TRBJ2-5; 11 nucleotides agree with TRBD1. The V gene's germline CDR1 is SGHTA and CDR2 FQGNSA. The V gene end was trimmed by 3 bases and the J gene end by 4 bases; junction bases not matched to a gene: 1. The length of the CDR3 is 14 residues. In DNA, the CDR3 is TGTGCCAGCAGCTTGGACAGGGGGCGAGAGACCCAGTACTTC. Translation gives CASSLDRGRETQYF. Drawing the rest from reference TRBV7-2 and TRBJ2-5, the complete variable domain is GAGVSQSPSNKVTEKGKDVELRCDPISGHTALYWYRQSLGQGLEFLIYFQGNSAPDKSGLPSDRFSAERTGGSVSTLTIQRTQQEDSAVYLCASSLDRGRETQYFGPGTRLLVL.

For the CDR3, the DNA is TGTGCCAGCACCCCTGAGGTCAACACCATATATTTT. It is translated as CASTPEVNTIYF. The J gene is TRBJ1-3, the V gene TRBV6-6; no firm D call. Trimming removed 7 bases at V and 7 bases at J, with 11 bases between. CDR1 is MNHNY, CDR2 SVGAGI, per germline (reference sequence). This CDR3 is 12 amino acids long.

This chain links TRBV5-4 with TRBJ2-7, with a possible D match to TRBD1 (5 bases). Looked up from germline, CDR1 is SGHNT and CDR2 is YYREEE (reference sequence). V lost 3 bases to trimming and J lost 3 bases, with 16 bases between them. The length of the CDR3 is 15 residues. DNA of the CDR3: TGTGCCAGCAGCTACCGCCAGGGTTCGGGCTACGAGCAGTACTTC. Protein product: CASSYRQGSGYEQYF.

V usage is TRBV28 and J usage is TRBJ2-2, with 12 bases lining up with TRBD2. From germline, CDR1 is MDHEN and CDR2 SYDVKM. The length of the CDR3 is 17 residues. V was clipped by 7 bases and J by 6 bases; unmatched bases: 12. CDR3 loop: CASTLPMTSGSAGELFF. CDR3 nucleotide sequence: TGTGCCAGCACCTTACCAATGACTAGCGGGAGCGCCGGGGAGCTGTTTTTT.

The chain has TRBV19 and TRBJ2-1; 9 positions match TRBD2. Trimming cost V 3 bases and J 7 bases; bases outside gene matches: 1. Germline values: CDR1 LNHDA, CDR2 SQIVND (reference sequence). The CDR3 totals 13 residues. In nucleotides, the CDR3 is TGTGCCAGTAGTATTAGCGGGAGTAATGAGCAGTTCTTC. This sequence encodes CASSISGSNEQFF.

The genes are TRBV5-1 and TRBJ2-7; TRBD2 matches 9 bases. The CDR3 covers 16 residues. V shed 4 bases, J shed 1 base, and the junction held 9 bases outside the gene matches. Germline CDR1 is SGHRS and CDR2 is YFSETQ. For the CDR3, the DNA is TGCGCCAGCAGCCCTCGGGGAGCGGGAGGTTCCTACGAGCAGTACTTC. Encoded protein: CASSPRGAGGSYEQYF.

This rearrangement joins TRBV5-6 to TRBJ1-2; D perhaps matches TRBD1 (6 bases). Trimming stripped 0 bases from V and 8 bases from J, with 11 bases between. Germline CDR1 SGHDT, CDR2 YYEEEE. The CDR3 covers 13 residues. The CDR3 DNA reads TGTGCCAGCAGCTTGGCAGGGGCGCGGGGCTACACCTTC. It yields the protein CASSLAGARGYTF.

The chain joins TRBV19 to TRBJ2-7; D might be TRBD1 (6 bases). CDR1 is LNHDA, CDR2 SQIVND, per germline (reference sequence). V lost 5 bases and J lost 4, with 18 bases in between. The CDR3 has 15 amino acids. In nucleotides, the CDR3 is TGTGCCAGTAGTCACCCCTCGACAGGACATTACGAGCAGTACTTC. This gives the protein CASSHPSTGHYEQYF.